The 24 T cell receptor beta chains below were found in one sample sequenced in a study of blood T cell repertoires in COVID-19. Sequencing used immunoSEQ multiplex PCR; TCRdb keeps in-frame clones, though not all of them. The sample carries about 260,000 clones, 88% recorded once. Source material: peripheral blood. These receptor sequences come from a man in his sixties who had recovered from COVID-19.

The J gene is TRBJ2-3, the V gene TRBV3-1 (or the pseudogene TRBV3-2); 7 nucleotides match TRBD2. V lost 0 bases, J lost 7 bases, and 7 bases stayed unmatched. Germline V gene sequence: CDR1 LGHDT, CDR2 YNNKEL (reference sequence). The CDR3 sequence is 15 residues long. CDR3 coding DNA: TGTGCCAGCAGCCAAGATCTTGCGGGGGTAAATACGCAGTATTTT. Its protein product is CASSQDLAGVNTQYF.

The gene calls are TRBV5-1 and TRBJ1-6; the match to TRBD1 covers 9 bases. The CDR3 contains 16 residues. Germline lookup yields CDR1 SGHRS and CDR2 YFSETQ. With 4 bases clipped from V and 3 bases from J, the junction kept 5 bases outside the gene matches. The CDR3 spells CASSLGQGVYNSPLHF. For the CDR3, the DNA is TGCGCCAGCAGCCTGGGACAGGGAGTCTATAATTCACCCCTCCACTTT.

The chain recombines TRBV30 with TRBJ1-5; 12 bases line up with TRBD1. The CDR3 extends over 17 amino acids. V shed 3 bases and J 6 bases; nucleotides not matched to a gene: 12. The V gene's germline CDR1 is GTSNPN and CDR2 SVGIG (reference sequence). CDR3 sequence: CAWSVGTGGFSGQPQHF. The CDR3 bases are TGTGCCTGGAGCGTCGGGACAGGGGGCTTCTCGGGTCAGCCCCAGCATTTT.

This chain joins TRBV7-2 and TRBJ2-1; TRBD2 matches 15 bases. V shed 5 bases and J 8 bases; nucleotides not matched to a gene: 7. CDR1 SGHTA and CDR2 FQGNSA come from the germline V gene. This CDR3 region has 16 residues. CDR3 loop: CASSHQGLAGGHEQFF. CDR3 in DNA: TGTGCCAGCAGCCACCAGGGACTAGCGGGGGGTCATGAGCAGTTCTTC.

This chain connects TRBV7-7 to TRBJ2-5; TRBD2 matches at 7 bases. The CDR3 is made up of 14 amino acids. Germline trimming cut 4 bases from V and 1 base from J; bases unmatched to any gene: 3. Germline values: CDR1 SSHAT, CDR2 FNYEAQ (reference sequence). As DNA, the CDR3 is TGTGCCAGCAGCTCGGGGGGACCCCAAGAGACCCAGTACTTC. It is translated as CASSSGGPQETQYF.

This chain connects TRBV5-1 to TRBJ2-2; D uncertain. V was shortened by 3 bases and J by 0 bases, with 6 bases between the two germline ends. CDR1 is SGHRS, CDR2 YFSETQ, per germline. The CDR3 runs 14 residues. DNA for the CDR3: TGCGCCAGCAGCTCCAGTTCGAACACCGGGGAGCTGTTTTTT. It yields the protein CASSSSSNTGELFF.

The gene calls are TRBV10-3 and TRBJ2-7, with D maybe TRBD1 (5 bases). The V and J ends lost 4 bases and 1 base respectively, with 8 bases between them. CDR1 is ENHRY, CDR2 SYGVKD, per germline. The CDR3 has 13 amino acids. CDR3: CAISARQSYEQYF. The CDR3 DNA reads TGTGCCATCAGTGCGAGACAGTCCTACGAGCAGTACTTC.

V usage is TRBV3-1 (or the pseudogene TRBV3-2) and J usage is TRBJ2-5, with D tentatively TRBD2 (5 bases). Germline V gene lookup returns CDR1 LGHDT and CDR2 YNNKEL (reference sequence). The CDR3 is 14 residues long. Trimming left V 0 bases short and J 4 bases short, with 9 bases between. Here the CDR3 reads CASSQDHGGETQYF. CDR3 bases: TGTGCCAGCAGCCAAGATCATGGAGGAGAGACCCAGTACTTC.

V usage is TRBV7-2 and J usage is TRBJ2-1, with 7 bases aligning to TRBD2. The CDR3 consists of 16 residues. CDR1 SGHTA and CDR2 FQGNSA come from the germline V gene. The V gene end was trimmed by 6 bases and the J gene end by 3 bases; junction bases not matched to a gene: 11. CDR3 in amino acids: CASSFEIAGIYNEQFF. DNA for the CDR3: TGTGCCAGCAGTTTTGAAATAGCGGGCATCTACAATGAGCAGTTCTTC.

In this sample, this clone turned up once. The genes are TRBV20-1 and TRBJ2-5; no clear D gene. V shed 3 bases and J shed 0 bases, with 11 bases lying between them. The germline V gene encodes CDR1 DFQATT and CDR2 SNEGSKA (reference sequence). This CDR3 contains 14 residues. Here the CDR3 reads CSASEVRDQETQYF. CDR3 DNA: TGCAGTGCTAGTGAGGTCCGCGACCAAGAGACCCAGTACTTC.

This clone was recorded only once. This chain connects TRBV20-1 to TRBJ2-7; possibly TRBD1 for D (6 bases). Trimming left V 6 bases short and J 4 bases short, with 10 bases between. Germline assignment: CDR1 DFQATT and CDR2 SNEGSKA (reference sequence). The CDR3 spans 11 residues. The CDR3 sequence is CSATGQYEQYF. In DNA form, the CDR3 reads TGCAGTGCCACCGGACAGTACGAGCAGTACTTC.

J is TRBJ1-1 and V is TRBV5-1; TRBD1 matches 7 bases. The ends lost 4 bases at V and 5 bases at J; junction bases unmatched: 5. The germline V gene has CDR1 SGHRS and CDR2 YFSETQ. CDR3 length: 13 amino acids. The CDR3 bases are TGCGCCAGCAGCCGCGACAGGGCTACTGAAGCTTTCTTT. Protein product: CASSRDRATEAFF.

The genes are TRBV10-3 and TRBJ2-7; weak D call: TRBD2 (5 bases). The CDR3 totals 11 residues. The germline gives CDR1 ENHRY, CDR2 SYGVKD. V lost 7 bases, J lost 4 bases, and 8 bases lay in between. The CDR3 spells CAIKGVYEQYF. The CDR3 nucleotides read TGTGCCATCAAGGGAGTATACGAGCAGTACTTC.

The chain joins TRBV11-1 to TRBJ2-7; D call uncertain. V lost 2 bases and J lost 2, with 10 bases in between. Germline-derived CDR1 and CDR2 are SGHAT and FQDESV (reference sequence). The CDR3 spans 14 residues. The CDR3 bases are TGTGCCAGCAGCTTAACGGCGGCTACCTACGAGCAGTACTTC. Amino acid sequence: CASSLTAATYEQYF.

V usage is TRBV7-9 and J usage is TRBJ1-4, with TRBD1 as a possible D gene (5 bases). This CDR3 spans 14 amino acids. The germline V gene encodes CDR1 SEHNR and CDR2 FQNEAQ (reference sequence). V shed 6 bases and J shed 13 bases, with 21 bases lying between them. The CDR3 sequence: CASRGDRGLDGLFF. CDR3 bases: TGTGCCAGCAGGGGCGATAGGGGTTTGGATGGACTGTTTTTT. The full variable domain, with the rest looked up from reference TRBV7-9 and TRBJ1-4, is DTGVSQNPRHKITKRGQNVTFRCDPISEHNRLYWYRQTLGQGPEFLTYFQNEAQLEKSRLLSDRFSAERPKGSFSTLEIQRTEQGDSAMYLCASRGDRGLDGLFFGSGTQLSVL.

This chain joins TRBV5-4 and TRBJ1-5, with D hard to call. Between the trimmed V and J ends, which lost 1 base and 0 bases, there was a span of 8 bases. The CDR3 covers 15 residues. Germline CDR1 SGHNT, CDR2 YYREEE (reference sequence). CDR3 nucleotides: TGTGCCAGCAGCTTGTTTGAGAATAGCAATCAGCCCCAGCATTTT. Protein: CASSLFENSNQPQHF.

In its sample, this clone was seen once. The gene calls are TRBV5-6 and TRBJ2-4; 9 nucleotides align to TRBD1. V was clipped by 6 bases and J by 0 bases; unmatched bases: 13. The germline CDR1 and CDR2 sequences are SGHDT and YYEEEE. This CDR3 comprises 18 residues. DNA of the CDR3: TGTGCCAGCACCTTACTACCGGGGACAGGGCCAGCCAAAAACATTCAGTACTTC. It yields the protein CASTLLPGTGPAKNIQYF.

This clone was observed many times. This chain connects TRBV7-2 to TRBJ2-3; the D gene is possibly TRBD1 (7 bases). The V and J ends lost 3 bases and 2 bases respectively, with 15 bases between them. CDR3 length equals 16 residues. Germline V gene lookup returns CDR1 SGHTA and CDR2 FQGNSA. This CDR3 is CASSLRQGGDTDTQYF. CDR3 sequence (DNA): TGTGCCAGCAGCTTGCGACAGGGAGGCGACACAGATACGCAGTATTTT.

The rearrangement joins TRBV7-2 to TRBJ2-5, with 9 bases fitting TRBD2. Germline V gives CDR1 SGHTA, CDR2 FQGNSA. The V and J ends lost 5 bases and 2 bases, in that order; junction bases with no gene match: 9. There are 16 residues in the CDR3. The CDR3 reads CASSRRPAGGQETQYF. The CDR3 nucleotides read TGTGCCAGCAGCCGGAGACCAGCGGGGGGTCAAGAGACCCAGTACTTC.

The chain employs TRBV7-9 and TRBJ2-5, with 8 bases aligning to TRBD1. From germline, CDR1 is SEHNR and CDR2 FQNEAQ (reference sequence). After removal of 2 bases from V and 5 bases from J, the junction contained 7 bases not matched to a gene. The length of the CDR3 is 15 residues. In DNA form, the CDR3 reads TGTGCCAGCAGCTTAATTCCGGACAGGGCGGAGACCCAGTACTTC. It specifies CASSLIPDRAETQYF.

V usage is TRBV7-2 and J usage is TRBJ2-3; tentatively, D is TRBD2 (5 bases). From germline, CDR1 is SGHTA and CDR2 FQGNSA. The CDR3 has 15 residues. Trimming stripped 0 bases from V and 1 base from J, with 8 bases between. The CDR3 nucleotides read TGTGCCAGCAGCTTAGCGCTCGGGGGCACAGATACGCAGTATTTT. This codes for CASSLALGGTDTQYF. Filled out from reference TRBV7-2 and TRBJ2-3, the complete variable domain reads GAGVSQSPSNKVTEKGKDVELRCDPISGHTALYWYRQSLGQGLEFLIYFQGNSAPDKSGLPSDRFSAERTGGSVSTLTIQRTQQEDSAVYLCASSLALGGTDTQYFGPGTRLTVL.

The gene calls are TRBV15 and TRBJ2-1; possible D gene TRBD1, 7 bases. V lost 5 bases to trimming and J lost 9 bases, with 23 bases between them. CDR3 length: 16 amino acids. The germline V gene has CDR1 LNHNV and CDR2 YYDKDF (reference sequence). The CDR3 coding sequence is TGTGCCACCAGCTCGCCCGGGACAGATGAGGGGGGTGAGCAGTTCTTC. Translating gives CATSSPGTDEGGEQFF.

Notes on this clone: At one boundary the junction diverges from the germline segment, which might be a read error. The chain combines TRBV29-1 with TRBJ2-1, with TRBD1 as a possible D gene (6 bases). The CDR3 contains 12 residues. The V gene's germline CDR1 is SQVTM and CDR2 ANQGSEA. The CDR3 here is CAAGTQVPEQFF. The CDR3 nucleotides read TGTGCTGCCGGGACACAGGTCCCTGAGCAGTTCTTC.

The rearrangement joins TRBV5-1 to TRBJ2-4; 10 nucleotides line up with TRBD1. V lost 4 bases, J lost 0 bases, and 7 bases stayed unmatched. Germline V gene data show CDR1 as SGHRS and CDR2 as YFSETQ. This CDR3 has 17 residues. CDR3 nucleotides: TGCGCCAGCAGCCCGGGCGGACAGGGGGTAGCCAAAAACATTCAGTACTTC. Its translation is CASSPGGQGVAKNIQYF.